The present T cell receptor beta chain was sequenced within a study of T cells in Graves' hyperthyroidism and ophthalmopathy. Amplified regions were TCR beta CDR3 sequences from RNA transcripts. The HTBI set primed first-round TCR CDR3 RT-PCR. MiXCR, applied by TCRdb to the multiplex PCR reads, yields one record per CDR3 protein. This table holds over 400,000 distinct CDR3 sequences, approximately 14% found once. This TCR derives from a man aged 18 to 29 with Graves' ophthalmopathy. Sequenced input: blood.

The CDR3 spells CASSLGFVPNDQETQYF. The CDR3 nucleotides read TGTGCCAGCAGCTTGGGCTTTGTGCCCAATGATCAAGAGACCCAGTACTTC. The chain recombines TRBV5-8 with TRBJ2-5; D ambiguous. V lost 0 bases, J lost 2 bases, and 17 bases lay in between. Germline V gives CDR1 SGHTS, CDR2 YDEGEE. CDR3 length: 17 residues.